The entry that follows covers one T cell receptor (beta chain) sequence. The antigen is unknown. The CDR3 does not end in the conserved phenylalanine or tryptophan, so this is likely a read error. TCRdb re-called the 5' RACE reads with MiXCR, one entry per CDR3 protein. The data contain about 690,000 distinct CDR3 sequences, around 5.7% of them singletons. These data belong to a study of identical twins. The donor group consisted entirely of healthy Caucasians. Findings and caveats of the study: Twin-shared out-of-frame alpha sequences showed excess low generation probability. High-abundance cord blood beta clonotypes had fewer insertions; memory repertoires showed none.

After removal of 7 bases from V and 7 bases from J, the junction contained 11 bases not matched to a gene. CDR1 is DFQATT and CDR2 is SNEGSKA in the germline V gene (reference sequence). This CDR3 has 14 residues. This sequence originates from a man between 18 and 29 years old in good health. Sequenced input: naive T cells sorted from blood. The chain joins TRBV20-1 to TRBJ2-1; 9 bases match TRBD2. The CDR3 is CSVSSGRLRNEQFI. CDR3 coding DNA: TGCAGTGTTAGTAGCGGGAGACTTCGAAATGAGCAGTTCATC.